Shown below are 9 T cell receptor beta chains from a single sample sequenced in a study of cytomegalovirus exposure and HLA in healthy donors (TCRdb year 2017). The library came from the immunoSEQ multiplex PCR assay. A mixture of 60 forward primers for TCR Vbeta segments and 13 reverse primers for TCR Jbeta segments was used in the multiplex PCR. This immuneACCESS table, as held by TCRdb, lists in-frame sequences with V and J called but not all clones. Of the missing ones, under half trace to an unresolved V gene in checked studies; the others have no known cause. The sample's table lists a count of 130,000 or so clones. The ten largest account for approximately 1.5% of the sample. The sequenced sample was PBMCs. The receptors come from a woman aged 40-49 years in good health and CMV-seronegative.

The chain has TRBV5-1 and TRBJ2-3; 8 bases are a match to TRBD1. CDR1 is SGHRS and CDR2 is YFSETQ in the germline V gene. The V and J ends lost 4 bases and 2 bases, in that order; junction bases with no gene match: 6. There are 15 residues in the CDR3. Written as DNA, the CDR3 is TGCGCCAGCAGCCGGACAGGGAGAGACACAGATACGCAGTATTTT. Protein product: CASSRTGRDTDTQYF.

V and J are TRBV27 and TRBJ1-4; TRBD1 matches at 8 bases. V shed 6 bases and J 3 bases; nucleotides not matched to a gene: 9. Germline CDR1 and CDR2: MNHEY and SMNVEV (reference sequence). The CDR3 is 16 amino acids. The chain's CDR3 is CASSRTGWGSNEKLFF. CDR3 in DNA: TGTGCCAGCAGCAGGACAGGGTGGGGGTCTAATGAAAAACTGTTTTTT.

Note on this clone: The same CDR3 also results from other DNA sequences found in this sample. The chain carries TRBV29-1 and TRBJ2-1; 9 nucleotides align to TRBD1. V shed 6 bases and J 3 bases; nucleotides not matched to a gene: 0. The CDR3 runs to 12 residues. CDR1 is SQVTM and CDR2 is ANQGSEA in the germline V gene. As DNA, the CDR3 is TGCAGCGTGGGACAGGGCTACAATGAGCAGTTCTTC. Translated: CSVGQGYNEQFF.

The rearrangement uses TRBV6-6 and TRBJ1-1; D may be TRBD1 (6 bases). Germline V gives CDR1 MNHNY, CDR2 SVGAGI (reference sequence). V lost 0 bases to trimming and J lost 5 bases, with 10 bases between them. The CDR3 is made up of 14 amino acids. This chain's CDR3 is CASSYSRGNTEAFF. DNA of the CDR3: TGTGCCAGCAGTTACTCGAGGGGGAATACTGAAGCTTTCTTT.

V gene TRBV27 combines with J gene TRBJ1-1; 7 bases are shared with TRBD1. Germline values: CDR1 MNHEY, CDR2 SMNVEV (reference sequence). This CDR3 contains 14 residues. V shed 5 bases and J 0 bases; nucleotides not matched to a gene: 3. DNA of the CDR3: TGTGCCAGCAGTCTCAGGGGGATGAACACTGAAGCTTTCTTT. Its protein product is CASSLRGMNTEAFF.

The rearrangement uses TRBV11-2 and TRBJ1-5; 9 bases are shared with TRBD1. This CDR3 is built from 16 residues. V gave up 5 bases and J gave up 6 bases; unmatched junction bases: 11. Germline V gene data show CDR1 as SGHAT and CDR2 as FQNNGV. CDR3 amino acids: CASSPVGTGNGQPQHF. CDR3 in DNA: TGTGCCAGCAGCCCCGTGGGGACAGGGAACGGTCAGCCCCAGCATTTT.

This chain joins TRBV15 and TRBJ1-2; no clear D. Germline CDR1 LNHNV, CDR2 YYDKDF (reference sequence). V dropped 0 bases and J dropped 8 bases, with 13 bases sitting between them. The CDR3 sequence is 14 residues long. The CDR3 sequence: CATSREGSSWGYTF. As DNA, the CDR3 is TGTGCCACCAGCAGAGAAGGGAGTTCCTGGGGCTACACCTTC.

The chain employs TRBV25-1 and TRBJ2-7, with D unclear. Trimming took off 8 bases at V and 6 bases at J, with 20 bases between the two ends. This CDR3 is 14 amino acids long. CDR1 and CDR2 (germline): MGHDK, SYGVNS. CDR3 amino acids: CASRQNAPVGEQYF. CDR3 nucleotide sequence: TGTGCCAGCCGACAAAACGCCCCGGTCGGCGAGCAGTACTTC.

The rearrangement links TRBV6-1 to TRBJ1-2, with 7 bases matching TRBD1. The V and J ends lost 2 bases and 7 bases, in that order; junction bases with no gene match: 7. Germline V lookup: CDR1 MNHNS, CDR2 SASEGT. The CDR3 runs to 14 residues. This chain's CDR3 is CASSELRTGIGYTF. Here the CDR3 DNA reads TGTGCCAGCAGTGAATTGAGGACAGGAATTGGCTACACCTTC.